This is a list of T cell receptor beta chains from one sample in a study of blood T cell repertoires in COVID-19. Measured with immunoSEQ multiplex PCR; TCRdb has only the in-frame clones, and not every one. Seen here are 120,000 to 150,000 clones, 70% to 90% observed once, and the top ten hold about 8%. The sequenced sample was peripheral blood. These TCRs come from a woman between 55 and 75 years old with COVID-19, enrolled during active disease. Each CDR3 is given with its conserved first and last residue. D genes are given only for firm matches. The size of a clone is reported for some rows only, either as once, few or many, or as a class for expanded clones.

V gene,D gene,J gene,clone size,CDR3 protein,CDR3 DNA
TRBV3-1/TRBV3-2,TRBD1,TRBJ2-2,.,CASSQDPQGATGELFF,TGTGCCAGCAGCCAAGACCCCCAGGGGGCTACCGGGGAGCTGTTTTTT
TRBV7-7,TRBD2,TRBJ2-5,.,CASSFAAGGPVTQYF,TGTGCTAGCAGCTTTGCCGCGGGGGGGCCGGTGACCCAGTACTTC
TRBV2,.,TRBJ1-1,.,CALFQTGRNTEAFF,TGTGCCCTTTTCCAGACGGGGAGGAACACTGAAGCTTTCTTT
TRBV4-1,.,TRBJ1-6,.,CASSQEAQGSYNSPLHF,TGCGCCAGCAGCCAAGAGGCTCAGGGGAGCTATAATTCACCCCTCCACTTT
TRBV30,.,TRBJ1-2,.,CAWNGGFGYTF,TGTGCCTGGAACGGAGGGTTCGGCTACACCTTC
TRBV18,TRBD1,TRBJ1-2,few,CASSPGQGYGYTF,TGTGCCAGCTCACCTGGACAGGGCTATGGCTACACCTTC
TRBV20-1,TRBD1,TRBJ2-7,.,CSASWTGVSYEQYF,TGCAGTGCTAGTTGGACAGGCGTCTCCTACGAGCAGTACTTC
TRBV9,.,TRBJ1-3,.,CASSVQDFAYSGNTIYF,TGTGCCAGCAGCGTACAGGACTTCGCCTACTCTGGAAACACCATATATTTT
TRBV7-9,TRBD1,TRBJ1-1,.,CASSAPTGALLLITEAFF,TGTGCCAGCAGCGCACCGACAGGGGCCCTTTTATTGATCACTGAAGCTTTCTTT
TRBV10-3,TRBD1,TRBJ2-5,.,CAISRTGGNIQETQYF,TGTGCCATCAGCCGAACAGGGGGGAACATCCAAGAGACCCAGTACTTC
TRBV4-1,TRBD2,TRBJ2-7,.,CASSHASGDHEQYF,TGCGCCAGCAGCCACGCTAGCGGGGACCACGAGCAGTACTTC
TRBV2,.,TRBJ1-4,.,CASRLQTAVNEKLFF,TGTGCCAGCAGATTGCAGACAGCTGTTAATGAAAAACTGTTTTTT
TRBV27,TRBD2,TRBJ2-3,.,CASSPRRLAGYQPDTQYF,TGTGCCAGCAGTCCCCGCAGACTAGCGGGGTACCAACCAGATACGCAGTATTTT
TRBV18,.,TRBJ2-1,once,CASSPPGLTIYNEQFF,TGTGCCAGCTCACCACCGGGACTCACAATCTACAATGAGCAGTTCTTC
TRBV4-2,.,TRBJ2-5,.,CASRRSREETQYF,TGTGCCAGCAGACGAAGCAGGGAAGAGACCCAGTACTTC
TRBV4-2,TRBD2,TRBJ2-4,.,CASSQDLASGGGIQYF,TGTGCCAGCAGCCAAGATTTGGCTAGCGGGGGGGGGATTCAGTACTTC
TRBV28,TRBD1,TRBJ1-5,.,CAGSGGWGNQPQHF,TGTGCCGGCTCAGGGGGCTGGGGCAATCAGCCCCAGCATTTT
TRBV6-1,.,TRBJ1-5,once,CASSLRGGQPQHF,TGTGCCAGCAGTCTCCGCGGGGGCCAGCCCCAGCATTTT
TRBV5-5,TRBD2,TRBJ2-1,once,CASSLLAGGSGEQFF,TGTGCCAGCAGCCTTCTAGCGGGGGGAAGTGGTGAGCAGTTCTTC
TRBV7-6,.,TRBJ1-4,.,CASSTQSATNEKLFF,TGTGCCAGCAGCACACAGAGTGCAACTAATGAAAAACTGTTTTTT
TRBV5-1,TRBD1,TRBJ2-3,.,CASSLAPRGLGTDTQYF,TGCGCCAGCAGCTTGGCCCCCAGGGGGCTGGGGACAGATACGCAGTATTTT
TRBV6-1,TRBD1,TRBJ1-1,.,CASSEARDSSAIAEAFF,TGTGCCAGCAGTGAAGCTAGGGACAGCAGCGCGATTGCTGAAGCTTTCTTT
TRBV3-1/TRBV3-2,TRBD2,TRBJ2-3,.,CASSHVLAGGPVDTQYF,TGTGCCAGCAGCCACGTTCTAGCGGGGGGGCCCGTAGATACGCAGTATTTT
TRBV10-3,.,TRBJ1-3,few,CAISDRQGNTIYF,TGTGCCATCAGTGACAGGCAGGGAAACACCATATATTTT
TRBV10-3,.,TRBJ1-1,.,CAISGGRKAFF,TGTGCCATCAGTGGAGGGCGGAAAGCTTTCTTT
TRBV18,.,TRBJ1-1,.,CASSPSTRVTEAFF,TGTGCCAGCTCACCATCCACCCGGGTGACTGAAGCTTTCTTT
TRBV29-1,TRBD1,TRBJ2-3,.,CSVEYGQVTDTQYF,TGCAGCGTTGAATACGGACAGGTCACAGATACGCAGTATTTT
TRBV7-9,TRBD1,TRBJ2-7,.,CASSLRTGDPYEQYF,TGTGCCAGCAGCCTCCGGACAGGGGATCCCTACGAGCAGTACTTC
TRBV28,TRBD1,TRBJ1-2,once,CASSLDRVSFYGYTF,TGTGCCAGCAGTTTGGACAGGGTCTCATTTTATGGCTACACCTTC
TRBV11-2,.,TRBJ2-7,few,CASSFGRVLYEQYF,TGTGCCAGCAGCTTCGGCAGGGTCCTCTACGAGCAGTACTTC
TRBV5-6,.,TRBJ2-5,.,CASSFAMSGYQETQYF,TGTGCCAGCAGCTTCGCCATGTCCGGGTACCAAGAGACCCAGTACTTC
TRBV11-2,TRBD1,TRBJ1-1,.,CASSLVGQGEAFF,TGTGCCAGCAGCTTAGTAGGACAGGGTGAAGCTTTCTTT
TRBV3-1/TRBV3-2,.,TRBJ1-2,.,CASSPRQGVYYGYTF,TGTGCCAGCAGCCCCCGTCAGGGTGTTTACTATGGCTACACCTTC
TRBV2,TRBD1,TRBJ2-2,.,CATKGQGPAGELFF,TGTGCCACAAAAGGACAGGGTCCCGCCGGGGAGCTGTTTTTT
TRBV24-1,.,TRBJ2-2,.,CATSDLQALTGELFF,TGTGCCACCAGTGATTTGCAGGCTTTAACCGGGGAGCTGTTTTTT
TRBV4-1,TRBD2,TRBJ2-5,.,CASSPRLAGTRQETQYF,TGCGCCAGCAGCCCCAGACTAGCGGGGACCCGCCAAGAGACCCAGTACTTC
TRBV7-9,.,TRBJ1-1,.,CASSLGGQGTEAFF,TGTGCCAGCAGCTTAGGGGGCCAGGGCACTGAAGCTTTCTTT
TRBV7-9,.,TRBJ2-7,.,CASSLNRDEQYF,TGTGCCAGCAGCTTAAACAGGGACGAGCAGTACTTC
TRBV4-1,TRBD1,TRBJ1-2,.,CASSRDSPNYGYTF,TGCGCCAGCAGCCGGGACAGCCCTAACTATGGCTACACCTTC
TRBV6-1,TRBD1,TRBJ1-2,once,CASSEAHPGTGMVKNYGYTF,TGTGCCAGCAGTGAAGCTCATCCCGGGACAGGGATGGTTAAGAACTATGGCTACACCTTC